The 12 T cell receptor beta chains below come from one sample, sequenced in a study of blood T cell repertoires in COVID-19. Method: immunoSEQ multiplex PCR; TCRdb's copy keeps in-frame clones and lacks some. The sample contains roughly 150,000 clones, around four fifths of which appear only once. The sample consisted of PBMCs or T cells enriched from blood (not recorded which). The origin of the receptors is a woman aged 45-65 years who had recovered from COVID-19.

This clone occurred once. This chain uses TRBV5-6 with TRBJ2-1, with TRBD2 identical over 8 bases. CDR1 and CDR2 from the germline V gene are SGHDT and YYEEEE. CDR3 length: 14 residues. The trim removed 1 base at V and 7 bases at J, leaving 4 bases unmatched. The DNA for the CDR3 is TGTGCCAGCAGCTTGATGGGCGGGAGGAATGAGCAGTTCTTC. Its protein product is CASSLMGGRNEQFF.

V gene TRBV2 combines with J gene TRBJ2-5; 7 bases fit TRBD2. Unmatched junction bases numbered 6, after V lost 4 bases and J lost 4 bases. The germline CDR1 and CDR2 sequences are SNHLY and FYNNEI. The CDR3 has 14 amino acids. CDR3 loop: CASSAPGGAETQYF. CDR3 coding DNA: TGTGCCAGCAGTGCCCCGGGGGGAGCAGAGACCCAGTACTTC.

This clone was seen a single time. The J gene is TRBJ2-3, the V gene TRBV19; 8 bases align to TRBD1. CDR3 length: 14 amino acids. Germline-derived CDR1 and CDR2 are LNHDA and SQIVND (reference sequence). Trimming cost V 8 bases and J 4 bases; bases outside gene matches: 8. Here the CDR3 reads CASRSGTGADTQYF. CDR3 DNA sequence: TGTGCCAGTCGCTCCGGGACAGGTGCAGATACGCAGTATTTT. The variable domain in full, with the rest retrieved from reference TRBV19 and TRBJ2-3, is DGGITQSPKYLFRKEGQNVTLSCEQNLNHDAMYWYRQDPGQGLRLIYYSQIVNDFQKGDIAEGYSVSREKKESFPLTVTSAQKNPTAFYLCASRSGTGADTQYFGPGTRLTVL.

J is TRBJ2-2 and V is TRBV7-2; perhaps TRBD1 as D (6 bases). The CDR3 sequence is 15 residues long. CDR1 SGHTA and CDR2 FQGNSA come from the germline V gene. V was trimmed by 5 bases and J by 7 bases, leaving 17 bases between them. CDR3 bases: TGTGCCAGCAGCGAAGCCAACAGGGTTAACGGGGAGCTGTTTTTT. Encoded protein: CASSEANRVNGELFF. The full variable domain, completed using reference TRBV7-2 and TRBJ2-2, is GAGVSQSPSNKVTEKGKDVELRCDPISGHTALYWYRQSLGQGLEFLIYFQGNSAPDKSGLPSDRFSAERTGGSVSTLTIQRTQQEDSAVYLCASSEANRVNGELFFGEGSRLTVL.

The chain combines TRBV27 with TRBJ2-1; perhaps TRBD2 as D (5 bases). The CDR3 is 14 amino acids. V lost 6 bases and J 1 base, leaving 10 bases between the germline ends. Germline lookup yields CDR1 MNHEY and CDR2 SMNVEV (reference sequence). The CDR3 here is CASRRADSYNEQFF. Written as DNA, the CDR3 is TGTGCCAGCAGACGAGCGGATTCCTACAATGAGCAGTTCTTC.

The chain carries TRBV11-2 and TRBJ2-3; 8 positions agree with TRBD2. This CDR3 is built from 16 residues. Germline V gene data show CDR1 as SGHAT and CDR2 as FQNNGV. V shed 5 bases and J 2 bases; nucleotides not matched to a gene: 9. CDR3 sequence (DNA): TGTGCCAGCAGCCATTCTAGCGGGCCGTTCACAGATACGCAGTATTTT. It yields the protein CASSHSSGPFTDTQYF.

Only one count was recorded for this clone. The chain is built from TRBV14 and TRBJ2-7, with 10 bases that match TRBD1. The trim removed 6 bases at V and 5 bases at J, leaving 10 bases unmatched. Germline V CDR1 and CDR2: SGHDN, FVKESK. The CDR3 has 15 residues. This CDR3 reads CASRPGTGVPNEQYF. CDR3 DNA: TGTGCCAGCAGGCCCGGGACAGGGGTTCCCAACGAGCAGTACTTC. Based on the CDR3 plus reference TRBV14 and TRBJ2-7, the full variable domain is EAGVTQFPSHSVIEKGQTVTLRCDPISGHDNLYWYRRVMGKEIKFLLHFVKESKQDESGMPNNRFLAERTGGTYSTLKVQPAELEDSGVYFCASRPGTGVPNEQYFGPGTRLTVT.

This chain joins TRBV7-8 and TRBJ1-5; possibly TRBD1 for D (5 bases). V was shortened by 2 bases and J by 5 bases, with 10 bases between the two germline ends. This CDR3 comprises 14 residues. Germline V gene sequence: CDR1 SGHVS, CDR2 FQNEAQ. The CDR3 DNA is TGTGCCAGCAGCTTAAAAATAGGGGATCAGCCCCAGCATTTT. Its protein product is CASSLKIGDQPQHF.

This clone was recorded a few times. The CDR3 DNA reads as TGTGCCATCGGACAGGGGAATGAGCAGTTCTTC. The encoded protein is CAIGQGNEQFF. V gene TRBV10-3 combines with J gene TRBJ2-1; 9 bases fit TRBD1. Trimming removed 8 bases from V and 7 bases from J; junction bases left unmatched: 0. There are 11 residues in the CDR3. Germline values: CDR1 ENHRY, CDR2 SYGVKD.

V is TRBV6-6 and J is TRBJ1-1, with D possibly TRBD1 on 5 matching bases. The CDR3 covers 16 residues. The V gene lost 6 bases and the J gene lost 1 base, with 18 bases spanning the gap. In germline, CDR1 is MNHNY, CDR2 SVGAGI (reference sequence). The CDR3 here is CASSLSGEGWNTEAFF. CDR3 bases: TGTGCCAGCAGCCTATCGGGGGAGGGATGGAACACTGAAGCTTTCTTT.

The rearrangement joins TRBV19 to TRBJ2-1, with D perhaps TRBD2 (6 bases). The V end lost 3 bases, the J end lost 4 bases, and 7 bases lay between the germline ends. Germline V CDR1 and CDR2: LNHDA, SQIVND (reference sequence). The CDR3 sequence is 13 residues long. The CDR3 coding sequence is TGTGCCAGTAGTATCCTAGCGTACAATGAGCAGTTCTTC. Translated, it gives CASSILAYNEQFF.

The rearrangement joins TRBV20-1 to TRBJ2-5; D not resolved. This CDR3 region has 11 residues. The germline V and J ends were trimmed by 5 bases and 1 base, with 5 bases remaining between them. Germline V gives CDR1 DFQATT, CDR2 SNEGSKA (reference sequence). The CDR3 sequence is CSAQVQETQYF. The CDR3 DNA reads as TGCAGTGCTCAGGTCCAAGAGACCCAGTACTTC.